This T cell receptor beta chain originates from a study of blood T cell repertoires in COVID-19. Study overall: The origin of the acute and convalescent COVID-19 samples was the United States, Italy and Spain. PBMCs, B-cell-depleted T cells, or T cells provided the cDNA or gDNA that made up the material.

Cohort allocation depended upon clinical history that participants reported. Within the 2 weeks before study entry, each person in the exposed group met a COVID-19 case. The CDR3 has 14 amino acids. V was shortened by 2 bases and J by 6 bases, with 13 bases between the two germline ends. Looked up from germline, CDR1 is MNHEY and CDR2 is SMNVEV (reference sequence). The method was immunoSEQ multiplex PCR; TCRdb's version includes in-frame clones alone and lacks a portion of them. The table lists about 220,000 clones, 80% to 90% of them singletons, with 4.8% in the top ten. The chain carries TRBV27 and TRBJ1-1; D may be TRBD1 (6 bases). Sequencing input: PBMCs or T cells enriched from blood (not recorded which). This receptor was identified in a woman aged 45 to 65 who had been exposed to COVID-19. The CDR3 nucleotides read TGTGCCAGCAGTTTAAAGGGGGGGGTGGCTGAAGCTTTCTTT. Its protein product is CASSLKGGVAEAFF.